The TCR beta chain described here comes from a study of blood T cell repertoires in COVID-19. In the study overall: Collection of acute and convalescent COVID-19 samples took place in the United States, Italy and Spain. T cells, B-cell-depleted T cells, or PBMCs provided the cDNA or gDNA that served as material.

Per the study methods: For nucleated cells, counts were estimated from reference gene primer amplification. The method was immunoSEQ multiplex PCR; TCRdb's version includes in-frame clones alone and lacks a portion of them. D and trimming come from the DNA, and the V and J calls and clone size come from that table. The sample lists 250,000 to 350,000 clones, more than 65% occurring once. Seattle enrolled patients during active infection and tracked them longitudinally. Trimming took 3 bases from V and 10 from J; bases not matched to a gene: 8. Germline V lookup: CDR1 LNHDA, CDR2 SQIVND (reference sequence). The CDR3 is 15 amino acids.

Sequenced: peripheral blood. The chain links TRBV19 to TRBJ1-6; TRBD1 matches at 8 bases. The source of this sequence is a person between 70 and 80 years old with COVID-19, enrolled during active disease. CDR3 loop: CASSIGQGWGSPLHF. DNA for the CDR3: TGTGCCAGTAGTATCGGACAGGGCTGGGGGTCACCCCTCCACTTT.